This T cell receptor beta chain is from a study of cytomegalovirus exposure and HLA in healthy donors. The data were produced by immunoSEQ multiplex PCR, yet TCRdb's version contains in-frame clones alone and is incomplete. The sample holds around 91,000 clones, approximately 93% seen once. After removal of 8 bases from V and 6 bases from J, the junction contained 14 bases not matched to a gene. The CDR3 contains 15 residues. Germline V gives CDR1 MGHDK, CDR2 SYGVNS. The sequenced sample consisted of PBMCs. The source is a woman in her twenties or thirties in good health and CMV-seropositive. The chain employs TRBV25-1 and TRBJ2-3; 7 bases are a match to TRBD1. CDR3 region: CASDVTGSVVDTQYF. The CDR3 DNA reads TGTGCCAGCGACGTGACAGGGTCGGTAGTTGATACGCAGTATTTT. The complete variable domain, with remaining parts taken from reference TRBV25-1 and TRBJ2-3, reads EADIYQTPRYLVIGTGKKITLECSQTMGHDKMYWYQQDPGMELHLIHYSYGVNSTEKGDLSSESTVSRIRTEHFPLTLESARPSHTSQYLCASDVTGSVVDTQYFGPGTRLTVL.